The next 25 T cell receptor beta chains were all read from a single sample in a study of blood T cells in healthy people across ages. The use of a sample-barcoded 5' primer and a J-beta primer mix characterized a second PCR of roughly 6 to 11 cycles. TCRdb reanalysed the 5' RACE reads using MiXCR and keeps one entry per CDR3 protein. The sample yields some 1.1 million distinct CDR3 sequences, around two fifths seen once. Specimen: blood. Receptor source: a man younger than 35 in good health.

On this clonotype itself: The junction differs from germline at one of its ends, possibly a read error. This rearrangement joins TRBV10-3 to TRBJ2-1; 8 bases match TRBD2. Germline V gene lookup returns CDR1 ENHRY and CDR2 SYGVKD. This CDR3 contains 16 residues. The CDR3 nucleotides are TGTGCCACCAGTGGGACCGGGACTAGCTCCTACAATGAGCAGTTCTTC. Its translation is CATSGTGTSSYNEQFF.

The chain combines TRBV20-1 with TRBJ2-3; D possibly uses TRBD1 or TRBD2 (6 bases each). Trimming pared 2 bases from V and 2 bases from J, leaving 14 bases between. The germline V gene has CDR1 DFQATT and CDR2 SNEGSKA (reference sequence). This CDR3 has 15 residues. CDR3 amino acids: CSARPAGHHTDTQYF. CDR3 in DNA: TGCAGTGCTAGACCGGCGGGACACCACACAGATACGCAGTATTTT.

The V call is TRBV14, the J call TRBJ2-1; TRBD1 aligns across 9 bases. V trimming: 3 bases; J trimming: 5 bases; junction bases outside the gene matches: 11. The CDR3 covers 17 residues. The germline CDR1 and CDR2 sequences are SGHDN and FVKESK. The CDR3 coding sequence is TGTGCCAGCAGCCATTTTGCGGACAGGGGTTCGGACAATGAGCAGTTCTTC. Amino acids: CASSHFADRGSDNEQFF. Looking up the rest from reference TRBV14 and TRBJ2-1 gives the full variable domain: EAGVTQFPSHSVIEKGQTVTLRCDPISGHDNLYWYRRVMGKEIKFLLHFVKESKQDESGMPNNRFLAERTGGTYSTLKVQPAELEDSGVYFCASSHFADRGSDNEQFFGPGTRLTVL.

This clonotype was seen a few times. The rearrangement joins TRBV12-3 or TRBV12-4 to TRBJ1-1; D call uncertain. The CDR3 runs to 14 residues. V shed 5 bases and J shed 4 bases, with 14 bases lying between them. Here the CDR3 DNA reads TGTGCCAGCAGTCCACGGAACAAGGGCACTGAAGCTTTCTTT. Protein sequence: CASSPRNKGTEAFF.

The chain joins TRBV10-3 to TRBJ1-1; TRBD1 matches at 7 bases. The germline CDR1 and CDR2 sequences are ENHRY and SYGVKD. The ends lost 2 bases at V and 0 bases at J; junction bases unmatched: 6. The CDR3 contains 16 residues. The CDR3 here is CAISEHLQGLNTEAFF. CDR3 in DNA: TGTGCCATCAGTGAGCACCTACAGGGGTTGAACACTGAAGCTTTCTTT.

This rearrangement joins TRBV15 to TRBJ1-2, with D perhaps TRBD1 (5 bases). The CDR3 is made up of 14 amino acids. CDR1 is LNHNV, CDR2 YYDKDF, per germline (reference sequence). V lost 5 bases to trimming and J lost 6 bases, with 16 bases between them. The CDR3 reads CATSPRQGRDGYTF. CDR3 nucleotide sequence: TGTGCCACCAGCCCTCGGCAGGGCAGGGATGGCTACACCTTC.

Ten or more counts support this clonotype. The chain carries TRBV20-1 and TRBJ1-2; 7 nucleotides agree with TRBD1. The CDR3 is made up of 16 amino acids. The junction had 8 bases not matched to a gene; V was cut back by 0 bases and J by 1 base. Germline CDR1 DFQATT, CDR2 SNEGSKA (reference sequence). CDR3 loop: CSARDSEGQNNYGYTF. DNA for the CDR3: TGCAGTGCTAGAGATTCGGAGGGACAGAATAACTATGGCTACACCTTC.

This clonotype was seen a few times. The V gene is TRBV6-2 or TRBV6-3, the J gene TRBJ1-1; a weak D match, TRBD1 (5 bases). This CDR3 is built from 12 residues. V dropped 6 bases and J dropped 7 bases, with 12 bases sitting between them. CDR1 MNHEY and CDR2 SVGEGT come from the germline V gene. This CDR3 reads CASSPGQNEAFF. The DNA for the CDR3 is TGTGCCAGCAGCCCAGGACAAAATGAAGCTTTCTTT.

The chain carries TRBV20-1 and TRBJ2-3; D tentatively fits TRBD1 or TRBD2 (5 bases each). With 6 bases removed from V and 5 bases from J, the gap between germline ends came to 6 bases. This CDR3 spans 10 amino acids. Germline V gene lookup returns CDR1 DFQATT and CDR2 SNEGSKA (reference sequence). CDR3 in amino acids: CSAGEDTQYF. The CDR3 DNA sequence: TGCAGTGCGGGGGAAGATACGCAGTATTTT.

The V call is TRBV29-1, the J call TRBJ2-3; D ambiguous. The germline CDR1 and CDR2 sequences are SQVTM and ANQGSEA. Trimming took off 3 bases at V and 6 bases at J, with 13 bases between the two ends. The CDR3 totals 13 residues. The CDR3 sequence: CSVEFGWSDTQYF. CDR3 bases: TGCAGCGTTGAGTTCGGGTGGTCGGATACGCAGTATTTT.

The table lists this clonotype with many counts. The rearrangement joins TRBV7-8 to TRBJ1-2, with 9 bases identical to TRBD1. V shed 2 bases and J 5 bases; nucleotides not matched to a gene: 6. The CDR3 runs 15 residues. Germline assignment: CDR1 SGHVS and CDR2 FQNEAQ. This CDR3 is CASSLSPGQGYGYTF. In DNA, the CDR3 is TGTGCCAGCAGCTTATCCCCGGGACAGGGTTATGGCTACACCTTC.

This clonotype was detected only a few times. The chain carries TRBV5-1 and TRBJ1-4, with 9 nucleotides matching TRBD1. The CDR3 covers 15 residues. J gave up 7 bases and V 2 bases, and 6 bases lay outside the gene matches. Per the germline V gene, CDR1 is SGHRS and CDR2 is YFSETQ. CDR3 region: CASSLLQGAGEKLFF. The CDR3 DNA reads TGCGCCAGCAGCTTATTACAGGGGGCTGGTGAAAAACTGTTTTTT.

This clonotype was seen only a few times. The chain links TRBV6-7 to TRBJ2-7; D ambiguous. TRBV6-7 is placed among ORFs of uncertain function. This CDR3 has 15 amino acids. The V gene lost 0 bases and the J gene lost 3 bases, with 12 bases spanning the gap. DNA for the CDR3: TGTGCCAGCAGTTACTCGAACCACGGCCTCTACGAGCAGTACTTC. Translation gives CASSYSNHGLYEQYF.

The rearrangement joins TRBV6-6 to TRBJ1-2, with D possibly being TRBD1 (5 bases). This CDR3 contains 15 residues. From germline, CDR1 is MNHNY and CDR2 SVGAGI (reference sequence). V lost 0 bases and J 4 bases, leaving 12 bases between the germline ends. CDR3 sequence: CASSYSGQPAYGYTF. CDR3 nucleotides: TGTGCCAGCAGTTACTCGGGGCAGCCCGCCTATGGCTACACCTTC.

The J gene is TRBJ2-1, the V gene TRBV9; 12 bases are a match to TRBD2. In germline, CDR1 is SGDLS, CDR2 YYNGEE. The J segment lost 4 bases and the V segment lost 3 bases, leaving 11 bases of the junction unmatched. This CDR3 contains 18 residues. The CDR3 DNA is TGTGCCAGCAGCGACCTTTTAGGGACTAGCGGGCAATACAATGAGCAGTTCTTC. Amino acid sequence: CASSDLLGTSGQYNEQFF.

This rearrangement joins TRBV19 to TRBJ2-5; perhaps D is TRBD1 or TRBD2 (5 bases each). The DNA end is a closer match to TRBJ2-7, so the J assignment may be wrong. The CDR3 has 13 amino acids. Germline V gene lookup returns CDR1 LNHDA and CDR2 SQIVND (reference sequence). Here the CDR3 reads CASSMSGGYEQYF. The CDR3 DNA reads as TGTGCCAGTAGTATGAGTGGGGGCTACGAGCAGTACTTC.

This clonotype appeared a few times. The J gene is TRBJ2-7, the V gene TRBV7-2; tentative D call: TRBD1 (5 bases). The germline CDR1 and CDR2 sequences are SGHTA and FQGNSA. CDR3 length equals 15 residues. Trimming cost V 1 base and J 2 bases, with 12 bases left between them. The DNA for the CDR3 is TGTGCCAGCAGCTTAGGACAGCTGGCGGCCTACGAGCAGTACTTC. It yields the protein CASSLGQLAAYEQYF.

This sequence joins TRBV12-3 or TRBV12-4 and TRBJ2-7; the D call may be TRBD1 or TRBD2 (5 bases each). The CDR3 has 15 residues. The V end was cut by 6 bases, the J end by 1 base, with 16 bases between. The CDR3 region is CASSSDGTASYEQYF. CDR3 in DNA: TGTGCCAGCAGCTCAGACGGGACCGCTTCCTACGAGCAGTACTTC.

This clonotype was observed a handful of times. At one end the junction does not follow the germline gene, possibly because of a read error. The rearrangement links TRBV12-3 or TRBV12-4 to TRBJ1-4, with D perhaps TRBD1 (5 bases). CDR3 size: 14 residues. CDR3 region: CASSLGDLGEKLFF. The CDR3 DNA reads as TGCGCCAGCAGTTTGGGGGATCTGGGTGAAAAACTGTTTTTT.

CDR3: CASSPTGTGLSPLHF. The CDR3 nucleotides read TGTGCCAGCAGCCCCACCGGGACAGGGCTTTCACCCCTCCACTTT. The chain combines TRBV14 with TRBJ1-6, with 9 bases matching TRBD1. V gave up 4 bases and J gave up 9 bases; unmatched junction bases: 7. The CDR3 loop spans 15 amino acids. Per the germline V gene, CDR1 is SGHDN and CDR2 is FVKESK.

V and J are TRBV20-1 and TRBJ2-1, with a possible D match to TRBD2 (6 bases). V was shortened by 6 bases and J by 6 bases, with 15 bases between the two germline ends. This CDR3 comprises 13 residues. In germline, CDR1 is DFQATT, CDR2 SNEGSKA (reference sequence). The CDR3 nucleotides read TGCAGTGCCTACCGACTAGTTGGCAATGAGCAGTTCTTC. The encoded protein is CSAYRLVGNEQFF.

At least ten counts were recorded for this clonotype. This rearrangement joins TRBV7-2 to TRBJ2-3; D possibly matches TRBD1 or TRBD2 (5 bases each). The CDR3 covers 15 residues. Trimming cost V 5 bases and J 0 bases, with 12 bases left between them. Germline V gene data show CDR1 as SGHTA and CDR2 as FQGNSA. The CDR3 DNA sequence: TGTGCCAGCAGCCGGACAAGGACTAGCACAGATACGCAGTATTTT. It translates to CASSRTRTSTDTQYF.

V gene TRBV2 combines with J gene TRBJ2-5; 7 nucleotides line up with TRBD1. The length of the CDR3 is 13 residues. Trimming cost V 9 bases and J 0 bases; bases outside gene matches: 4. Germline V gene sequence: CDR1 SNHLY, CDR2 FYNNEI. In DNA, the CDR3 is TGTGCCAGTGGACAGGAGAACCAAGAGACCCAGTACTTC. Translation gives CASGQENQETQYF.

There are a few counts of this clonotype. The V and J genes are TRBV28 and TRBJ2-3; a possible D gene is TRBD1 (6 bases). Germline V gives CDR1 MDHEN, CDR2 SYDVKM. The ends were cut back, 7 bases at V and 2 bases at J, with 10 bases in the middle. The CDR3 consists of 13 residues. The CDR3 sequence: CASMTGNTDTQYF. The CDR3 nucleotides are TGTGCCAGCATGACAGGAAACACAGATACGCAGTATTTT.

This chain links TRBV9 with TRBJ2-2; possibly TRBD1 for D (6 bases). The V end was cut by 2 bases, the J end by 0 bases, with 11 bases between. CDR1 and CDR2 (germline): SGDLS, YYNGEE. The length of the CDR3 is 16 residues. The CDR3 DNA reads TGTGCCAGCAGCGTCCTGACAGGCGCGAACACCGGGGAGCTGTTTTTT. Protein product: CASSVLTGANTGELFF.